This TCR beta chain was obtained from a study of T-cell reconstitution after alpha-beta-depleted transplantation in children. CDR1 LNHDA and CDR2 SQIVND come from the germline V gene (reference sequence). J lost 4 bases, V lost 6 bases, and 2 bases had no gene match. This CDR3 is 13 amino acids long. This clonotype was observed once. Construction of the TCRbeta library involved unique molecular identifiers. MiXCR, run by TCRdb on the PCR reads, gives a single entry per CDR3 protein. The sample shows about half a million distinct CDR3 sequences, under 15% of them seen only once. The sample was PBMCs from the stem cell graft donor, taken from the stem cell graft. This sequence was found in a human donor who donated a stem cell graft to a child with combined immunodeficiency. The chain links TRBV19 to TRBJ1-4, with TRBD1 identical over 7 bases. The CDR3 nucleotides read TGTGCCAGTAGGGGACAGATTAATGAAAAACTGTTTTTT. It translates to CASRGQINEKLFF.